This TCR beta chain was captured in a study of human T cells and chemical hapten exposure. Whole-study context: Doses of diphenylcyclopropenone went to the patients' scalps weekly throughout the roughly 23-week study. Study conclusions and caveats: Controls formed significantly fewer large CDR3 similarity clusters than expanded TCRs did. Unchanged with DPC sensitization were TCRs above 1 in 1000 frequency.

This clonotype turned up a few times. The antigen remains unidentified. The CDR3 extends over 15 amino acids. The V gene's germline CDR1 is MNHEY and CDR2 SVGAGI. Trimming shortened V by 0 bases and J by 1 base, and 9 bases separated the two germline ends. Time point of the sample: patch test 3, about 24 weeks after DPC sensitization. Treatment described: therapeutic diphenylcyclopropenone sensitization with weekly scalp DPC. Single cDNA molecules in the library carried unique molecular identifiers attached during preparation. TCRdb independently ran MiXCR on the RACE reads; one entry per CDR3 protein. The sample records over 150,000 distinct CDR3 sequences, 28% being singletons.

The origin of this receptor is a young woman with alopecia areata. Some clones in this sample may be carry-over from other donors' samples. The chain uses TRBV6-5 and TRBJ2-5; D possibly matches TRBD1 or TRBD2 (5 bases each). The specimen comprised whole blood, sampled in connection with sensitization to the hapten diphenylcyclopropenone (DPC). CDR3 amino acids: CASSYSGALQETQYF. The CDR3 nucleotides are TGTGCCAGCAGTTACTCCGGGGCCCTCCAAGAGACCCAGTACTTC.